The entry that follows covers one T cell receptor (beta chain) sequence. Per the original data handling: By means of reference gene primer amplification, nucleated cell counts were estimated. Using immunoSEQ multiplex PCR, the repertoire was profiled, and TCRdb retains in-frame clones only, with some absent. The D gene and trimming were derived from the DNA, and the V and J assignments and clone size from that table. This sample has around 250,000 clones, with around 86% found just once. Trimming took 0 bases from V and 2 from J, leaving 11 bases between them. Germline CDR1 SGHDN, CDR2 FVKESK. The CDR3 contains 16 residues. The sample is drawn from a study of blood T cell repertoires in COVID-19.

Sequencing used peripheral blood. This sequence was found in a woman in her 70s with active or convalescent COVID-19. The chain couples TRBV14 to TRBJ1-3; a weak D match, TRBD1 (5 bases). CDR3 DNA: TGTGCCAGCAGCCAAGATTACAGGTCAGCTGGAAACACCATATATTTT. Translation gives CASSQDYRSAGNTIYF. Based on the CDR3 plus reference TRBV14 and TRBJ1-3, the full variable domain is EAGVTQFPSHSVIEKGQTVTLRCDPISGHDNLYWYRRVMGKEIKFLLHFVKESKQDESGMPNNRFLAERTGGTYSTLKVQPAELEDSGVYFCASSQDYRSAGNTIYFGEGSWLTVV.